This paragraph covers one T cell receptor (beta chain) sequence. With 5 bases clipped from V and 7 bases from J, the junction kept 17 bases outside the gene matches. This CDR3 is built from 18 residues. Per the germline V gene, CDR1 is SGHTA and CDR2 is FQGNSA. Original data processing: Amplification of reference gene primers provided the estimated nucleated cell counts. The data were produced by immunoSEQ multiplex PCR, yet TCRdb's version contains in-frame clones alone and is incomplete. V, J and clone size are taken as reported in that table, and D and trimming were inferred from the DNA itself. The sample holds 150,000 or so clones; 80% to 90% are singletons and the top ten take approximately 10%. The sample originates from a study of blood T cell repertoires in COVID-19. On the study more broadly: The samples span acute and convalescent COVID-19 from the United States, Italy and Spain.

The sample was peripheral blood. The chain couples TRBV7-2 to TRBJ2-1, with TRBD2 matching 10 bases. This clonotype was obtained from a human donor in a cohort sampled during active COVID-19. DNA for the CDR3: TGTGCCAGCAGCCCATTGGCTAGCGGGAGTAGGGGGGGGAATGAGCAGTTCTTC. This sequence encodes CASSPLASGSRGGNEQFF.